The 27 T cell receptor beta chains reported below all come from one sample, sequenced in a study of cytomegalovirus exposure and HLA in healthy donors. The PCR had 60 Vbeta and 13 Jbeta primers. Repertoires were generated with immunoSEQ multiplex PCR, while TCRdb's copy carries only in-frame clones and drops some. This table has under 250,000 clones, 70% to 85% appearing once. The sequenced material came from PBMCs. The receptor set was obtained from a young woman in good health and CMV-seropositive.

The J gene is TRBJ1-5, the V gene TRBV2; 7 nucleotides line up with TRBD1. The CDR3 loop spans 15 amino acids. Germline values: CDR1 SNHLY, CDR2 FYNNEI. V shed 0 bases and J 4 bases; nucleotides not matched to a gene: 3. The CDR3 sequence: CASSEAPTGNQPQHF. CDR3 bases: TGTGCCAGCAGTGAAGCCCCGACAGGGAATCAGCCCCAGCATTTT.

The chain couples TRBV7-2 to TRBJ2-1; TRBD2 matches at 8 bases. CDR1 SGHTA and CDR2 FQGNSA come from the germline V gene. After removal of 1 base from V and 7 bases from J, the junction contained 15 bases not matched to a gene. The CDR3 spans 18 residues. CDR3 nucleotides: TGTGCCAGCAGCTTAGACGGGCCGTTACCGGGGGGGCCTAATGAGCAGTTCTTC. Its translation is CASSLDGPLPGGPNEQFF.

This clone was detected once. This chain links TRBV18 with TRBJ2-7, with D perhaps matching TRBD2 (6 bases). CDR3 length: 16 amino acids. Trimming cost V 0 bases and J 3 bases, with 15 bases left between them. The germline V gene encodes CDR1 KGHSH and CDR2 LQKENI. Written as DNA, the CDR3 is TGTGCCAGCTCACCACCGAACGGGGGTCCCAACTACGAGCAGTACTTC. Protein sequence: CASSPPNGGPNYEQYF. Full variable domain (rest looked up from reference TRBV18 and TRBJ2-7): NAGVMQNPRHLVRRRGQEARLRCSPMKGHSHVYWYRQLPEEGLKFMVYLQKENIIDESGMPKERFSAEFPKEGPSILRIQQVVRGDSAAYFCASSPPNGGPNYEQYFGPGTRLTVT.

The CDR3 region is CAIGLEESKQYF. The CDR3 DNA is TGTGCCATCGGCCTAGAAGAAAGTAAGCAGTACTTC. V is TRBV10-3 and J is TRBJ2-7, with no clear D. Per the germline V gene, CDR1 is ENHRY and CDR2 is SYGVKD. The CDR3 sequence is 12 residues long. Trimming removed 8 bases at V and 8 bases at J, with 16 bases between.

The chain joins TRBV4-1 to TRBJ2-3; TRBD1 matches 8 bases. The trim removed 1 base at V and 4 bases at J, leaving 1 base unmatched. The CDR3 runs to 14 residues. Germline lookup yields CDR1 MGHRA and CDR2 YSYEKL. Written as DNA, the CDR3 is TGCGCCAGCAGCCAAGTACAGGGGGCAGATACGCAGTATTTT. This codes for CASSQVQGADTQYF.

This sequence joins TRBV21-1 and TRBJ2-5; the D call TRBD1 from the table was never checked on the DNA. TRBV21-1 is described as a pseudogene. The CDR3 is made up of 14 amino acids. The CDR3 loop is CASSKEQGEETQYF. CDR3 sequence (DNA): TGTGCCAGCAGCAAAGAACAGGGGGAAGAGACCCAGTACTTC.

A single count supports this clone. The V call is TRBV4-1, the J call TRBJ2-1; D remains unclear. Germline CDR1 and CDR2: MGHRA and YSYEKL. V was pared by 1 base and J by 10 bases, with 5 bases between. The CDR3 spans 11 residues. In DNA, the CDR3 is TGCGCCAGCAGCCAAGGGGCGGAGCAGTTCTTC. Residues: CASSQGAEQFF.

The chain joins TRBV9 to TRBJ2-1; D remains ambiguous. The CDR3 extends over 14 amino acids. V lost 0 bases to trimming and J lost 5 bases, with 9 bases between them. Germline assignment: CDR1 SGDLS and CDR2 YYNGEE. CDR3 bases: TGTGCCAGCAGCGTAGGTAGGAGCGACAATGAGCAGTTCTTC. This translates into CASSVGRSDNEQFF.

The rearrangement links TRBV6-1 to TRBJ1-2; 8 nucleotides match TRBD1. CDR1 and CDR2 (germline): MNHNS, SASEGT. V gave up 6 bases and J gave up 7 bases; unmatched junction bases: 10. The CDR3 spans 14 residues. CDR3 nucleotides: TGTGCCAGCAGACCGCAGGGGGCTGGGGGTGGCTACACCTTC. This gives the protein CASRPQGAGGGYTF.

The genes are TRBV7-2 and TRBJ2-2; no clear D gene. The V gene lost 1 base and the J gene lost 5 bases, with 14 bases spanning the gap. Germline CDR1 and CDR2: SGHTA and FQGNSA. This CDR3 has 16 residues. The CDR3: CASSLGNRIITGELFF. The DNA of the CDR3 is TGTGCCAGCAGCTTAGGGAACAGAATAATTACCGGGGAGCTGTTTTTT. Supplemented by reference TRBV7-2 and TRBJ2-2, the full variable domain reads GAGVSQSPSNKVTEKGKDVELRCDPISGHTALYWYRQSLGQGLEFLIYFQGNSAPDKSGLPSDRFSAERTGGSVSTLTIQRTQQEDSAVYLCASSLGNRIITGELFFGEGSRLTVL.

This clone was seen more than once but under ten times. V and J are TRBV25-1 and TRBJ2-1; 7 positions match TRBD2. The CDR3 spans 12 residues. With V trimmed by 2 bases and J by 8 bases, 0 bases remained unmatched. Germline V gives CDR1 MGHDK, CDR2 SYGVNS. CDR3 in DNA: TGTGCCAGCAGTGAACTAGCGGATGAGCAGTTCTTC. This gives the protein CASSELADEQFF.

This clone was seen a single time. In nucleotides, the CDR3 is TGTGCCAGCAGCCGGGACAGCGGTAACTATGGCTACACCTTC. It codes for CASSRDSGNYGYTF. The chain carries TRBV5-4 and TRBJ1-2; 7 bases are shared with TRBD1. Germline CDR1 SGHNT, CDR2 YYREEE (reference sequence). The CDR3 covers 14 residues. After removal of 4 bases from V and 1 base from J, the junction contained 4 bases not matched to a gene.

This sequence joins TRBV30 and TRBJ2-3; D may be TRBD1 (5 bases). V was shortened by 2 bases and J by 5 bases, with 11 bases between the two germline ends. The CDR3 is made up of 13 amino acids. The germline V gene has CDR1 GTSNPN and CDR2 SVGIG (reference sequence). As DNA, the CDR3 is TGTGCCTGGAGTACAGGAAGGGGAGATACGCAGTATTTT. It is translated as CAWSTGRGDTQYF.

J is TRBJ2-7 and V is TRBV5-1; 9 positions agree with TRBD1. After removal of 4 bases from V and 6 bases from J, the junction contained 8 bases not matched to a gene. The CDR3 contains 14 residues. The V gene's germline CDR1 is SGHRS and CDR2 YFSETQ. This CDR3 is CASSHTQGAGEQYF. The CDR3 nucleotides read TGCGCCAGCAGCCATACACAGGGGGCGGGCGAGCAGTACTTC.

This clone has only one observation. The rearrangement links TRBV27 to TRBJ2-3; 10 bases fit TRBD2. V lost 8 bases to trimming and J lost 3 bases; unmatched junction nucleotides: 8. Germline CDR1 is MNHEY and CDR2 is SMNVEV (reference sequence). The CDR3 runs to 15 residues. CDR3 sequence (DNA): TGTGCCAGCCAGCGGGGGGGCCTTTTGACAGATACGCAGTATTTT. This translates into CASQRGGLLTDTQYF.

This clone was detected once. The genes are TRBV4-2 and TRBJ2-5, with 10 positions matching TRBD2. There are 15 residues in the CDR3. Unmatched junction bases numbered 8, after V lost 5 bases and J lost 5 bases. Germline values: CDR1 LGHNA, CDR2 YNFKEQ. DNA of the CDR3: TGTGCCAGCAGCACCCGAGGTAGCGGGAGGGAGACCCAGTACTTC. This gives the protein CASSTRGSGRETQYF.

This clone showed up just once. The J gene is TRBJ2-1, the V gene TRBV15, with TRBD2 matching over 10 bases. Germline V gene sequence: CDR1 LNHNV, CDR2 YYDKDF (reference sequence). This CDR3 spans 16 amino acids. The V gene end was trimmed by 6 bases and the J gene end by 8 bases; junction bases not matched to a gene: 13. The CDR3: CATRFLLAGAVDEQFF. The CDR3 nucleotides are TGTGCCACCAGATTCCTCCTAGCGGGAGCAGTTGATGAGCAGTTCTTC.

The V and J genes are TRBV19 and TRBJ2-2, with D possibly being TRBD2 (5 bases). CDR1 and CDR2 from the germline V gene are LNHDA and SQIVND (reference sequence). Trimming removed 3 bases at V and 4 bases at J, with 12 bases between. The CDR3 has 15 residues. The CDR3 DNA reads as TGTGCCAGTAGTATCACCGGGGTTGGCACCGGGGAGCTGTTTTTT. It codes for CASSITGVGTGELFF.

The chain carries TRBV19 and TRBJ2-7; 10 bases align to TRBD2. Losses at the gene ends were 5 bases for V and 3 bases for J; bases not matched to a gene: 10. From germline, CDR1 is LNHDA and CDR2 SQIVND (reference sequence). The CDR3 spans 16 residues. DNA for the CDR3: TGTGCCAGTAGTGCTCGTCTAGCGGGAGTCGACTACGAGCAGTACTTC. Protein: CASSARLAGVDYEQYF.

This clone was seen only once. V gene TRBV10-3 combines with J gene TRBJ2-1; possibly TRBD2 for D (5 bases). The CDR3 is 14 residues long. The V end was cut by 8 bases, the J end by 0 bases, with 11 bases between. The germline V gene encodes CDR1 ENHRY and CDR2 SYGVKD. For the CDR3, the DNA is TGTGCCATCTTGGGCGGGCGCTCCTACAATGAGCAGTTCTTC. Amino acid sequence: CAILGGRSYNEQFF.

The chain carries TRBV7-2 and TRBJ2-3, with 13 bases aligning to TRBD2. Germline V gene data show CDR1 as SGHTA and CDR2 as FQGNSA. J was trimmed by 3 bases and V by 6 bases; bases with no gene match: 15. The CDR3 is made up of 19 amino acids. The CDR3 region has the DNA TGTGCCAGCAGACACGGACTAGCGGGGGTCCTCAGGCTGACAGATACGCAGTATTTT. It codes for CASRHGLAGVLRLTDTQYF.

The CDR3 spells CASSDSSGGRDTQYF. CDR3 bases: TGTGCCAGCAGTGACTCGTCAGGGGGCAGGGATACGCAGTATTTT. The chain carries TRBV6-4 and TRBJ2-3, with TRBD1 identical over 8 bases. Germline V gene lookup returns CDR1 MRHNA and CDR2 SNTAGT. The CDR3 runs to 15 residues. Trimming took 0 bases from V and 6 from J; bases not matched to a gene: 5.

The chain has TRBV7-9 and TRBJ1-5, with D perhaps matching TRBD1 (6 bases). CDR1 SEHNR and CDR2 FQNEAQ come from the germline V gene (reference sequence). V was pared by 5 bases and J by 3 bases, with 11 bases between. The CDR3 has 14 residues. This chain's CDR3 is CASSLKGDNQPQHF. The CDR3 DNA is TGTGCCAGCAGCCTAAAGGGGGACAATCAGCCCCAGCATTTT.

The chain recombines TRBV28 with TRBJ2-1; 8 nucleotides match TRBD2. This CDR3 is 14 amino acids long. The V segment lost 7 bases and the J segment 3 bases; nucleotides outside the gene matches: 5. Germline V gene lookup returns CDR1 MDHEN and CDR2 SYDVKM. CDR3 in DNA: TGTGCCAGCACCCCCGGGGGGGGCTACAATGAGCAGTTCTTC. It translates to CASTPGGGYNEQFF.

The chain combines TRBV29-1 with TRBJ2-3; 12 bases are shared with TRBD2. The germline V gene has CDR1 SQVTM and CDR2 ANQGSEA. The length of the CDR3 is 15 residues. Trimming at V came to 5 bases and at J to 1 base, leaving 4 bases not matched to a gene. CDR3 bases: TGCAGCGTTTATGGACTAGCGGGGCGCACAGATACGCAGTATTTT. Translation: CSVYGLAGRTDTQYF.

The gene calls are TRBV5-4 and TRBJ1-2; tentatively, D is TRBD1 (5 bases). The CDR3 has 14 amino acids. V was clipped by 0 bases and J by 1 base, with 7 bases between them. CDR1 and CDR2 (germline): SGHNT, YYREEE (reference sequence). CDR3 in amino acids: CASSLVDSNYGYTF. In DNA form, the CDR3 reads TGTGCCAGCAGCTTGGTTGACAGTAACTATGGCTACACCTTC.

The gene calls are TRBV27 and TRBJ2-2; a weak D match, TRBD2 (7 bases). The CDR3 is 16 amino acids. Trimming took 8 bases from V and 6 from J, leaving 22 bases between them. Per the germline V gene, CDR1 is MNHEY and CDR2 is SMNVEV (reference sequence). CDR3 DNA sequence: TGTGCCAGCCGGGGGGTCGGGGGCTCTTTCGCCGGGGAGCTGTTTTTT. Translating it yields CASRGVGGSFAGELFF.